This TCR beta chain was recovered during a study of blood T cell repertoires in COVID-19. Study background: The study drew acute and convalescent COVID-19 samples from the United States, Italy and Spain. Sources were T cells, B-cell-depleted T cells, or PBMCs; the material itself was cDNA or gDNA.

The CDR3 runs 13 residues. Germline V gives CDR1 SQVTM, CDR2 ANQGSEA. V gave up 0 bases and J gave up 6 bases, with 12 bases separating them. Per the original methods: Estimation of nucleated cell counts was performed using reference gene primer amplification. The table came from immunoSEQ multiplex PCR; TCRdb's copy has only in-frame clones and leaves some out. V and J calls and clone size are given by that table; D and trimming were obtained from the DNA. Counted here are 250,000 to 300,000 clones, about 88% occurring once; the ten biggest clones make up around 13%. The clonotype comes from a woman aged 60-75 years with acute or convalescent COVID-19. The V call is TRBV29-1, the J call TRBJ2-7, with D possibly matching TRBD1 (6 bases). The sequencing input was peripheral blood. For the CDR3, the DNA is TGCAGCGTTGAAGATACAGGGCAAACCGAGCAGTACTTC. This translates into CSVEDTGQTEQYF.